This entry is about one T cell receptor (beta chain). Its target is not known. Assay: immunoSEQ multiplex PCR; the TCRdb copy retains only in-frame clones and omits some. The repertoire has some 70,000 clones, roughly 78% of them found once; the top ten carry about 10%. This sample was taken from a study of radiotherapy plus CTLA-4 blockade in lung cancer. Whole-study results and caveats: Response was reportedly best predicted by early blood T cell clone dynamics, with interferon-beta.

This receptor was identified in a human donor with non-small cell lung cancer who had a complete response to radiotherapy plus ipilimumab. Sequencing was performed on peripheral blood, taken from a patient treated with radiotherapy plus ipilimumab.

CDR3 protein: CATRGLDGTGELFF. The CDR3 nucleotides read TGTGCGACCCGGGGTCTCGATGGGACCGGGGAGCTGTTTTTT. The genes are TRBV7-9 and TRBJ2-2; tentatively, D is TRBD2 (5 bases). The CDR3 consists of 14 residues. CDR1 is SEHNR and CDR2 is FQNEAQ in the germline V gene (reference sequence).